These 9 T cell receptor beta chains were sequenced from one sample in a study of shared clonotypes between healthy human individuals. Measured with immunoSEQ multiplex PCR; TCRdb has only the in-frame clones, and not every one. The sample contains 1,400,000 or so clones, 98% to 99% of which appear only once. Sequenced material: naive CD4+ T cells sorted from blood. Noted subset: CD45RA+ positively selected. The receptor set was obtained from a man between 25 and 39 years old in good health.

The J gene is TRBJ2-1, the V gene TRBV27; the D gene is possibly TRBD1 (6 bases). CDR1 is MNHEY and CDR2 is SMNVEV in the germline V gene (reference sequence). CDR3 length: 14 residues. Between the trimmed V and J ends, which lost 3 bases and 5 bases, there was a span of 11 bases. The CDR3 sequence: CASSLWTADNEQFF. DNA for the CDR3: TGTGCCAGCAGTTTGTGGACAGCCGACAATGAGCAGTTCTTC.

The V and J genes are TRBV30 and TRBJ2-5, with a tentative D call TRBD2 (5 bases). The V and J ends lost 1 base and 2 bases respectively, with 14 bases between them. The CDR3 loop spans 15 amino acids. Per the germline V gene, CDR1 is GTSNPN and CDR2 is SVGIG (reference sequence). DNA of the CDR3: TGTGCCTGGAGTGCTGGACTTGGTCTTCAAGAGACCCAGTACTTC. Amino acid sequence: CAWSAGLGLQETQYF.

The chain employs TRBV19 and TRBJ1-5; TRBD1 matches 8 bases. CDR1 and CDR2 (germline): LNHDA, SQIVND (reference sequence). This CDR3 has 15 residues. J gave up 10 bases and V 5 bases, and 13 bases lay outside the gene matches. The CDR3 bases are TGTGCCAGTAGTTTCCAGGGGGCCCCAGCACGTCCCCAGCATTTT. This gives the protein CASSFQGAPARPQHF.

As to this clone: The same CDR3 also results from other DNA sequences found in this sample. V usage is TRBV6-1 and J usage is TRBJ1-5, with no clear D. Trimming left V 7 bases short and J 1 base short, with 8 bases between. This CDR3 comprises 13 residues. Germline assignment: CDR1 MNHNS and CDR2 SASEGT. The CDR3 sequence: CASTRQSNQPQHF. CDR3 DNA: TGTGCCAGCACTCGGCAGAGCAATCAGCCCCAGCATTTT.

The CDR3 DNA follows: TGCAGTGCTAGGATGCATGGCTACACCTTC. It yields the protein CSARMHGYTF. The genes are TRBV20-1 and TRBJ1-2; D gene ambiguous. V gave up 3 bases and J gave up 6 bases, with 5 bases separating them. The CDR3 is 10 residues long. In germline, CDR1 is DFQATT, CDR2 SNEGSKA (reference sequence).

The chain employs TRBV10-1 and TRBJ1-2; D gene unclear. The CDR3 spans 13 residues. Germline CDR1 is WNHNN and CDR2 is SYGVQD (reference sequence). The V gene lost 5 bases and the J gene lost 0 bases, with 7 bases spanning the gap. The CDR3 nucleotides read TGCGCCAGCAGTATTAATCCTAACTATGGCTACACCTTC. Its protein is CASSINPNYGYTF.

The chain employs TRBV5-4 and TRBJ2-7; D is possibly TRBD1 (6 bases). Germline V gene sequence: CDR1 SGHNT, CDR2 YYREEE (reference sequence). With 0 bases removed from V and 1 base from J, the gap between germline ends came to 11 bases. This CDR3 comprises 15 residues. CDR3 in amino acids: CASSLASTGSYEQYF. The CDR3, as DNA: TGTGCCAGCAGCTTGGCCTCAACAGGGTCCTACGAGCAGTACTTC.

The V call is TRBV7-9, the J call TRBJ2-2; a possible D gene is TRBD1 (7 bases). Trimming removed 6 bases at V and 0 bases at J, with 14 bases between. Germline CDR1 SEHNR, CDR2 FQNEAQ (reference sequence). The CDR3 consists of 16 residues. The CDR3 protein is CASSHRGTANTGELFF. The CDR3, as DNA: TGTGCCAGCAGTCACCGGGGGACAGCGAACACCGGGGAGCTGTTTTTT.

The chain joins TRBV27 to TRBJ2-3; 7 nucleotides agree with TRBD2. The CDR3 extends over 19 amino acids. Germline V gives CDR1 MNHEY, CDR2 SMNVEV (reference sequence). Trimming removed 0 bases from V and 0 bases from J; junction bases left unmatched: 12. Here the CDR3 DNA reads TGTGCCAGCAGTTTATCGACTAGTGGGGGGGGATTTAGCACAGATACGCAGTATTTT. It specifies CASSLSTSGGGFSTDTQYF.